This T cell receptor (beta chain) was sequenced for a study of long-term antiretroviral therapy in people with HIV. Study overall: The earliest specimens came about a decade ahead of the 2015 immediate-ART recommendation.

The libraries were made with immunoSEQ v3.0 at survey level. The table came from immunoSEQ multiplex PCR; TCRdb's copy has only in-frame clones and leaves some out. This table holds roughly 20,000 clones, more than 75% found once. The ends were cut back, 10 bases at V and 2 bases at J, with 24 bases in the middle. CDR1 ENHRY and CDR2 SYGVKD come from the germline V gene. The length of the CDR3 is 16 residues. With respect to this clone: Its target is unknown.

Study observations and caveats: Clonal expansions arising prior to ART prevailed in the repertoire at every time point. For ART adherence, viral resistance and therapy changes, no data were available. The study found narrower CDR3 length ranges in HIV repertoires than in controls.

The sequencing used unsorted PBMCs, collected 2.3 years after starting antiretroviral therapy. The sequence came from a man in his fifties or sixties with HIV. This rearrangement joins TRBV10-3 to TRBJ2-7; D is perhaps TRBD2 (6 bases). The CDR3 loop reads CATVRGVRDFPYEQYF. The DNA for the CDR3 is TGTGCCACCGTTCGGGGTGTCCGGGACTTCCCCTACGAGCAGTACTTC.